This record concerns one T cell receptor (beta chain) sequence. This entry comes from a study of blood T cell repertoires in COVID-19. Overall study: Researchers got acute and convalescent COVID-19 samples from the United States, Italy and Spain. T cells, B-cell-depleted T cells, or PBMCs provided the cDNA or gDNA that served as material.

Generated by immunoSEQ multiplex PCR, the TCRdb table keeps only in-frame clones and is missing some. The table has 200,000 or so clones, 80% to 90% seen once; the top ten hold 2% to 2.5%. CDR3 size: 16 residues. J gave up 1 base and V 5 bases, and 8 bases lay outside the gene matches. Germline CDR1 is SGHAT and CDR2 is FQNNGV. The TCR originated in a woman in her forties with acute COVID-19. The J gene is TRBJ2-3, the V gene TRBV11-2; 8 nucleotides align to TRBD2. Specimen: PBMCs or T cells enriched from blood (not recorded which). The CDR3 spells CASSTRLARGTDTQYF. For the CDR3, the DNA is TGTGCCAGCAGCACCCGACTAGCGCGGGGCACAGATACGCAGTATTTT. Full variable domain (rest looked up from reference TRBV11-2 and TRBJ2-3): EAGVAQSPRYKIIEKRQSVAFWCNPISGHATLYWYQQILGQGPKLLIQFQNNGVVDDSQLPKDRFSAERLKGVDSTLKIQPAKLEDSAVYLCASSTRLARGTDTQYFGPGTRLTVL.